This T cell receptor beta chain was identified during a study of cytomegalovirus exposure and HLA in healthy donors. PCR involved 60 Vbeta and 13 Jbeta primers. Clones were sequenced by immunoSEQ multiplex PCR, and TCRdb holds only the in-frame ones, with some missing. This sample yields some 170,000 clones, of which about 80% are seen a single time; around 1.9% belongs to the top ten. The CDR3 covers 12 residues. Trimming took 5 bases from V and 3 from J, leaving 8 bases between them. The V gene's germline CDR1 is MNHEY and CDR2 SMNVEV (reference sequence). This chain links TRBV27 with TRBJ2-7; no clear D. Material: PBMCs. The clonotype was recovered from a man in his forties in good health and CMV-seronegative. The chain's CDR3 is CASSDDNYEQYF. As DNA, the CDR3 is TGTGCCAGCAGTGATGACAACTACGAGCAGTACTTC.